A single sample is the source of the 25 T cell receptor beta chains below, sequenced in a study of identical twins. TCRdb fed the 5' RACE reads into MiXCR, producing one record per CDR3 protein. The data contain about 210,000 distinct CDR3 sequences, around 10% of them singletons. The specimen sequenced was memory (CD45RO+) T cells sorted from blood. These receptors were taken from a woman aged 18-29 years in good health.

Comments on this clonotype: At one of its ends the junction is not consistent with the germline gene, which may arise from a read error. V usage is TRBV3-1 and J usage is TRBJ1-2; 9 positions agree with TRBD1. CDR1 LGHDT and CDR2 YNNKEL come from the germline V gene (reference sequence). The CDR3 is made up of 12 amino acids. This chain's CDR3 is CASSQVGQGVHF. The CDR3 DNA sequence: TGTGCCAGCAGCCAAGTGGGACAGGGTGTTCACTTC. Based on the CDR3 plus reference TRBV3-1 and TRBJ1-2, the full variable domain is DTAVSQTPKYLVTQMGNDKSIKCEQNLGHDTMYWYKQDSKKFLKIMFSYNNKELIINETVPNRFSPKSPDKAHLNLHINSLELGDSAVYFCASSQVGQGVHFGSGTRLTVV.

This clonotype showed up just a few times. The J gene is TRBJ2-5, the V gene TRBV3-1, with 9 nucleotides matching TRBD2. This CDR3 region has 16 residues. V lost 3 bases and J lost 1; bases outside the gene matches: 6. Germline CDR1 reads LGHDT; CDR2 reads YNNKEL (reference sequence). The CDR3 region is CASSHPKTSGQETQYF. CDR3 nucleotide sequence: TGTGCCAGCAGCCACCCCAAGACTAGCGGCCAAGAGACCCAGTACTTC.

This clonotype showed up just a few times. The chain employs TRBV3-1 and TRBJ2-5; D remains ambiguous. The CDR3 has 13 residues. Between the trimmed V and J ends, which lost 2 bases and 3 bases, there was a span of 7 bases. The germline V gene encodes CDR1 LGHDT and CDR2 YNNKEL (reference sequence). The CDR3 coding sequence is TGTGCCAGCAGCCAACGACTGGAAGAGACCCAGTACTTC. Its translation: CASSQRLEETQYF.

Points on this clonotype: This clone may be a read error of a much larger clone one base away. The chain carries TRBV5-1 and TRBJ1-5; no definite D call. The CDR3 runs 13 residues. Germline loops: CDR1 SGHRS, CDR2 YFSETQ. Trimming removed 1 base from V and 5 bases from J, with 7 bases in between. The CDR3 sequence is CASSLHGDQPQHF. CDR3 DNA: TGCGCCAGCAGCTTGCATGGGGATCAGCCCCAGCATTTT.

The chain's CDR3 is CASSEGQDSGANVLTF. In nucleotides, the CDR3 is TGCGCCAGCAGCGAAGGACAGGACTCTGGGGCCAACGTCCTGACTTTC. The V gene is TRBV5-1, the J gene TRBJ2-6, with TRBD1 identical over 7 bases. CDR3 length: 16 amino acids. V was pared by 4 bases and J by 0 bases, with 4 bases of the junction left unmatched. Germline CDR1 and CDR2: SGHRS and YFSETQ.

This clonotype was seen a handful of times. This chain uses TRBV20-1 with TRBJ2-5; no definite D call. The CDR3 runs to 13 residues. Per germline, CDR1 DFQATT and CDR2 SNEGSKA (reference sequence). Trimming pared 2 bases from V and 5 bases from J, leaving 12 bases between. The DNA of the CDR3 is TGCAGTGCTAGATTCTGGGTTGGGGAGACCCAGTACTTC. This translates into CSARFWVGETQYF.

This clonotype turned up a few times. For the CDR3, the DNA is TGCGCCAGCAGCCCCCTACGATCACGTTACAATGAGCAGTTCTTC. Its translation: CASSPLRSRYNEQFF. V and J are TRBV5-1 and TRBJ2-1, with D unresolved. Germline assignment: CDR1 SGHRS and CDR2 YFSETQ. The CDR3 has 15 amino acids. The V gene lost 4 bases and the J gene lost 4 bases, with 15 bases spanning the gap.

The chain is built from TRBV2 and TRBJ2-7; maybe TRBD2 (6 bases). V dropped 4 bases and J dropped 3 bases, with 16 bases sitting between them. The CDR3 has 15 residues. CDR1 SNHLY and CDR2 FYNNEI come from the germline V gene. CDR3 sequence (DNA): TGTGCCAGCAGTGGAGAGGAGGGAGTGGTCTACGAGCAGTACTTC. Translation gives CASSGEEGVVYEQYF.

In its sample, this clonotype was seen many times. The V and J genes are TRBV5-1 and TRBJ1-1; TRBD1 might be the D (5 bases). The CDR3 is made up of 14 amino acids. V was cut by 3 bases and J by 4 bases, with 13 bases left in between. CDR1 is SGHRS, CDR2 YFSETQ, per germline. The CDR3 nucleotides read TGCGCCAGCAGCTACAACCAGGGCCGCACTGAAGCTTTCTTT. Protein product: CASSYNQGRTEAFF. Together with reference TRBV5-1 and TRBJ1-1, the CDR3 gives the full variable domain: KAGVTQTPRYLIKTRGQQVTLSCSPISGHRSVSWYQQTPGQGLQFLFEYFSETQRNKGNFPGRFSGRQFSNSRSEMNVSTLELGDSALYLCASSYNQGRTEAFFGQGTRLTVV.

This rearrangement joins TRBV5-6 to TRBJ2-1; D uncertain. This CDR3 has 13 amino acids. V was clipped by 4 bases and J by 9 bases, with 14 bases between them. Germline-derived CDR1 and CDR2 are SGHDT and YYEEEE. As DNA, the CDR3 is TGTGCCAGCAGCCCGATGCCCCCCACTGAGCAGTTCTTC. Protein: CASSPMPPTEQFF.

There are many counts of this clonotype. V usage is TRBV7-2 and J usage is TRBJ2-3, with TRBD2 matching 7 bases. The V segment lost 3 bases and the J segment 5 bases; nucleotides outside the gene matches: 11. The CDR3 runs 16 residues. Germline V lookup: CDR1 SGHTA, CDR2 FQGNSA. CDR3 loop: CASSFGGGPSGDTQYF. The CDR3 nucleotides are TGTGCCAGCAGCTTCGGGGGAGGGCCCTCGGGAGATACGCAGTATTTT.

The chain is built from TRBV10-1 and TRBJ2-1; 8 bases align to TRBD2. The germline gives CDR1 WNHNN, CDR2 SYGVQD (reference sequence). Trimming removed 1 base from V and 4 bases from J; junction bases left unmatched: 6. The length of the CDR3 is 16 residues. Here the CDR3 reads CASSEFRGGTYNEQFF. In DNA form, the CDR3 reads TGCGCCAGCAGTGAGTTTCGCGGGGGGACATACAATGAGCAGTTCTTC.

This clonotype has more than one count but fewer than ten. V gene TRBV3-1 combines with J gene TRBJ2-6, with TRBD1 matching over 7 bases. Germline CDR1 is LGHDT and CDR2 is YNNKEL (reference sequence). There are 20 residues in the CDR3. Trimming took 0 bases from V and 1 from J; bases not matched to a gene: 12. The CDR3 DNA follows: TGTGCCAGCAGCCAAGAATTGGCGACAGGGTTAGGATCTGGGGCCAACGTCCTGACTTTC. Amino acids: CASSQELATGLGSGANVLTF.

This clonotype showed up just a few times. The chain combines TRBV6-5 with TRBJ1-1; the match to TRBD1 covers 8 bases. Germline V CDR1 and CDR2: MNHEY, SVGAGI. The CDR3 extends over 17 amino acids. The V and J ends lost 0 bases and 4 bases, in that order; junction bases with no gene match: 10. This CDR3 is CASSYSGRGPPTTEAFF. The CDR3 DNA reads TGTGCCAGCAGTTACTCAGGCAGGGGGCCTCCTACCACTGAAGCTTTCTTT.

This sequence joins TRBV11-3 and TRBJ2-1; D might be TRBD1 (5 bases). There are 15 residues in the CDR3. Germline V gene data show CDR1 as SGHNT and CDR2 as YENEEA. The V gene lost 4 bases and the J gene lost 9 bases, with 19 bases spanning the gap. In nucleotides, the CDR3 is TGTGCCAGCAGCTCCGAGGCTGGGGAAGGGGCTGAGCAGTTCTTC. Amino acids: CASSSEAGEGAEQFF.

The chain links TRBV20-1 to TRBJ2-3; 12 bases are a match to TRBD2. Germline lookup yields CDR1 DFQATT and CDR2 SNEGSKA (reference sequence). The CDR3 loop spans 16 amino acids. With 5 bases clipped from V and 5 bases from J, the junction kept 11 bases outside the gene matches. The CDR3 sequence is CSAPELGLAGKDTQYF. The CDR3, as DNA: TGCAGTGCTCCCGAACTTGGACTAGCGGGGAAAGATACGCAGTATTTT.

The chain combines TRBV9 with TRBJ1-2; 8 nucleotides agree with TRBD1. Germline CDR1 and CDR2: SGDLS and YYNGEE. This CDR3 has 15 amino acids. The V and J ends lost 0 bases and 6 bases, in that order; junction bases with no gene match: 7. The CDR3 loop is CASSVDPGGADGYTF. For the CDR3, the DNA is TGTGCCAGCAGCGTAGATCCAGGGGGCGCGGATGGCTACACCTTC.

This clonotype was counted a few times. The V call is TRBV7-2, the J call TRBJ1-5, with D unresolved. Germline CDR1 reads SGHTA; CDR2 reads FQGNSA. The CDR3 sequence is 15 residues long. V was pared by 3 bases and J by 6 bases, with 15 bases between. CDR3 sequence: CASSLRIGDGQPQHF. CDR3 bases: TGTGCCAGCAGCTTGAGGATTGGGGATGGTCAGCCCCAGCATTTT.

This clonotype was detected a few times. The CDR3 here is CASSLSDRRGTEAFF. The CDR3 DNA reads TGTGCCAGCAGCCTAAGCGACCGAAGGGGCACTGAAGCTTTCTTT. The V call is TRBV3-1, the J call TRBJ1-1; D might be TRBD1 (5 bases). V lost 4 bases, J lost 4 bases, and 16 bases lay in between. CDR3 length: 15 residues. CDR1 and CDR2 (germline): LGHDT, YNNKEL (reference sequence).

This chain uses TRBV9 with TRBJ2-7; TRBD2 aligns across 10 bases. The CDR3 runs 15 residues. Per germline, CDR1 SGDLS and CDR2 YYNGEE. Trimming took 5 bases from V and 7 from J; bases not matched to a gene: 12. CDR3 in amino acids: CASSPYVAGGGEQYF. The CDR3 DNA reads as TGTGCCAGCAGTCCCTACGTAGCGGGAGGTGGGGAGCAGTACTTC.

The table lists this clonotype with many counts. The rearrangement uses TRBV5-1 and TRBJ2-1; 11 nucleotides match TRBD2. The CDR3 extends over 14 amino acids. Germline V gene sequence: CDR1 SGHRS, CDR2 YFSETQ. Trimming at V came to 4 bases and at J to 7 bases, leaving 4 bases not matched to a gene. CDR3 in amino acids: CASSVGLAVNEQFF. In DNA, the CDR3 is TGCGCCAGCAGCGTGGGACTAGCGGTTAATGAGCAGTTCTTC. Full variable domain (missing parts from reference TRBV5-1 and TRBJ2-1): KAGVTQTPRYLIKTRGQQVTLSCSPISGHRSVSWYQQTPGQGLQFLFEYFSETQRNKGNFPGRFSGRQFSNSRSEMNVSTLELGDSALYLCASSVGLAVNEQFFGPGTRLTVL.

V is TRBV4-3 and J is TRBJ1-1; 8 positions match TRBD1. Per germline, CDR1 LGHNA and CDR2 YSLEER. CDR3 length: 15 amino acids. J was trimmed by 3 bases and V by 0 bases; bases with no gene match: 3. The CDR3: CASSQDRGLDTEAFF. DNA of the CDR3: TGCGCCAGCAGCCAAGACAGGGGGCTGGACACTGAAGCTTTCTTT.

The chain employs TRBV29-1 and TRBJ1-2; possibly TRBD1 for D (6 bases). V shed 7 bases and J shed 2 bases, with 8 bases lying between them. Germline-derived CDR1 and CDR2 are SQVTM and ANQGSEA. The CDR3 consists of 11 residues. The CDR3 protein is CSAGQNYGYTF. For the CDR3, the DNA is TGCAGCGCCGGACAGAACTATGGCTACACCTTC.

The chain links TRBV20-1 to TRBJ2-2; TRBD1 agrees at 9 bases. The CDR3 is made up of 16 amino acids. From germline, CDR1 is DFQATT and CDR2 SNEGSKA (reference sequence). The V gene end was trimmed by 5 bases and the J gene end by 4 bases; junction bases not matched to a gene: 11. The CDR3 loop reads CSAPYTGGAGTGELFF. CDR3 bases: TGCAGTGCTCCTTATACAGGGGGCGCGGGCACCGGGGAGCTGTTTTTT.

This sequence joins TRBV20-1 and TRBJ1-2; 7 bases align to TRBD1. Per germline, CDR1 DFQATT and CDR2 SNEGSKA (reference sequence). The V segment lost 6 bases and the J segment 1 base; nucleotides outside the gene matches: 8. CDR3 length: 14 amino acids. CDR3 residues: CSAPGQLGNYGYTF. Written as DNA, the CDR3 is TGCAGTGCCCCGGGACAGTTGGGTAACTATGGCTACACCTTC.